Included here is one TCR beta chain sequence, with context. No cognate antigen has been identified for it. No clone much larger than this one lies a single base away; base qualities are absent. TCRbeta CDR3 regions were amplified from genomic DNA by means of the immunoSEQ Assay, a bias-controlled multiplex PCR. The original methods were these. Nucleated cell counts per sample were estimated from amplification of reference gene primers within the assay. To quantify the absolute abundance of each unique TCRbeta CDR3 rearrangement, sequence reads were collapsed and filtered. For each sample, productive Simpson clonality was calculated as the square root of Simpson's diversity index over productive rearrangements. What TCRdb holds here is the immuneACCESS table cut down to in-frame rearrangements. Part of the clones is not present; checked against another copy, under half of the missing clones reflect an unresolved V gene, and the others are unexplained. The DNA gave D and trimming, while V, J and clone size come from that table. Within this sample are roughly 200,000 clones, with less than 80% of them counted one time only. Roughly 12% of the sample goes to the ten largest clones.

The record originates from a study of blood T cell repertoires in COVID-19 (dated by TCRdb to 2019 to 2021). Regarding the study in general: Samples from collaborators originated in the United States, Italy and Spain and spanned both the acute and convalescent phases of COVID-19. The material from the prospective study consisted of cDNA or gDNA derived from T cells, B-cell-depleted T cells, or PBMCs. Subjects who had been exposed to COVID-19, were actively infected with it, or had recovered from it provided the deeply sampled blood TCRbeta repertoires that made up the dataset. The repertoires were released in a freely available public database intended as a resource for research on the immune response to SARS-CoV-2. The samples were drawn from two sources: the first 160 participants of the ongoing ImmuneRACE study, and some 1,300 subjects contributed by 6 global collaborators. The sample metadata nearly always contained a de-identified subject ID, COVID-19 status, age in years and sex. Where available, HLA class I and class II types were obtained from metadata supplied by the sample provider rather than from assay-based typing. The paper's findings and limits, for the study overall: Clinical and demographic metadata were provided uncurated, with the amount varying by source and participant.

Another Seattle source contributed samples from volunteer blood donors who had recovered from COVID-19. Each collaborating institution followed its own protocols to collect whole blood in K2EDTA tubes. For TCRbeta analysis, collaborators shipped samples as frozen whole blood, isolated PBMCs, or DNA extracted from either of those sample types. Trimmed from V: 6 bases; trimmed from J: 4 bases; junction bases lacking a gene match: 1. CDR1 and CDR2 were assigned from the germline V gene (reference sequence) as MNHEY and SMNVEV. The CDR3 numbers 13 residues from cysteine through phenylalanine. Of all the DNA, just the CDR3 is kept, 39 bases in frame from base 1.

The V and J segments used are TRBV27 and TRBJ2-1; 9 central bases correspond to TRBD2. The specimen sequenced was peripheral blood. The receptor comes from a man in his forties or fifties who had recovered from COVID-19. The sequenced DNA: TGTGCCAGCAGGCTAGCGGGATACAATGAGCAGTTCTTC. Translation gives CASRLAGYNEQFF.